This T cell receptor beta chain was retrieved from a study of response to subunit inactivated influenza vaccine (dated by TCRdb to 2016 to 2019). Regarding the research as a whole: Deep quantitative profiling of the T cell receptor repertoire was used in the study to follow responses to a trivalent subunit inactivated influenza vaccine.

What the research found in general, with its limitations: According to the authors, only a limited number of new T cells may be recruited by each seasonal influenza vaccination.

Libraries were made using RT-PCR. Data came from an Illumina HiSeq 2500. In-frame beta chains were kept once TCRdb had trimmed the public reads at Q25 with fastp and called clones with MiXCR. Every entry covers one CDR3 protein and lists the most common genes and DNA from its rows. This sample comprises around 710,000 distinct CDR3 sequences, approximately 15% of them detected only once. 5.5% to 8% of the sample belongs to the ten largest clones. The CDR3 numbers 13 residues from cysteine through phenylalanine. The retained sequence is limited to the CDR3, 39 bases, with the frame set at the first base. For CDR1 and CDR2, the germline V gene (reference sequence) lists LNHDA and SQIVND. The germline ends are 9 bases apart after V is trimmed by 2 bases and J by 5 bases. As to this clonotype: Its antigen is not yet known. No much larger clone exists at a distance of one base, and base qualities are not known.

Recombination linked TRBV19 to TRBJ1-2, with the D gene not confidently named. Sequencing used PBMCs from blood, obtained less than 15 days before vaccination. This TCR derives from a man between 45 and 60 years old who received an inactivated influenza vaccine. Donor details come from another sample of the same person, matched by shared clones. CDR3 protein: CASSISLSYGYTF. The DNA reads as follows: TGTGCCAGTAGTATAAGCCTCTCTTATGGCTACACCTTC.